Sequencing of this T cell receptor beta chain was carried out in a study of blood T cell repertoires in COVID-19. With respect to this clone: One end of the junction is discordant with germline, which a read error may explain.

Assay used: immunoSEQ multiplex PCR; TCRdb lists only in-frame clones, some missing. The sample consists of under 200,000 clones, roughly four fifths of them appearing once. The germline gives CDR1 SSHAT, CDR2 FNYEAQ (reference sequence). This CDR3 is built from 14 residues. Sequencing used peripheral blood. The chain is built from TRBV7-7 and TRBJ2-2; possible D gene TRBD1, 6 bases. This sequence originates from a woman aged 40 to 50 with acute or convalescent COVID-19. The CDR3, as DNA: TGTGCTAGCAGTTCGACTACAGGGACCGGGGAGCTGTTTTTT. It codes for CASSSTTGTGELFF.